The 17 T cell receptor beta chains given below trace back to one sample, sequenced in a study of T-cell reconstitution after alpha-beta-depleted transplantation in children. It was with unique molecular identifiers that the TCRbeta library was prepared. TCRdb re-called the PCR reads through MiXCR, storing one row per CDR3 protein. The sample records roughly 590,000 distinct CDR3 sequences, 16% being singletons. Sample: PBMCs from the stem cell graft donor, taken from the stem cell graft. Every receptor here comes from a human donor who donated a stem cell graft to a child with acute myeloid leukemia.

This clonotype was seen a handful of times. The V gene is TRBV5-1, the J gene TRBJ2-1; 7 bases map to TRBD1. The V segment lost 5 bases and the J segment 8 bases; nucleotides outside the gene matches: 7. Germline CDR1 SGHRS, CDR2 YFSETQ. The length of the CDR3 is 13 residues. CDR3 sequence: CASSLRTGHEQFF. In DNA, the CDR3 is TGCGCCAGCAGTTTACGGACAGGCCATGAGCAGTTCTTC.

This chain links TRBV6-2 or TRBV6-3 with TRBJ1-1; D possibly corresponds to TRBD1 (6 bases). V lost 5 bases, J lost 4 bases, and 17 bases lay in between. This CDR3 region has 15 residues. CDR1 and CDR2 (germline): MNHEY, SVGEGT. The CDR3 nucleotides read TGTGCCAGCAGTCGAAACAGGTTGGGGGCCACTGAAGCTTTCTTT. Protein sequence: CASSRNRLGATEAFF.

The V and J genes are TRBV5-1 and TRBJ2-3; D gene unclear. In germline, CDR1 is SGHRS, CDR2 YFSETQ. The CDR3 consists of 13 residues. Trimming left V 6 bases short and J 0 bases short, with 8 bases between. Written as DNA, the CDR3 is TGCGCCAGCACGCCACGCAGCACAGATACGCAGTATTTT. Its translation is CASTPRSTDTQYF.

Many counts were recorded for this clonotype. V is TRBV7-2 and J is TRBJ2-5, with 7 bases lining up with TRBD2. The CDR3 contains 12 residues. The V segment lost 3 bases and the J segment 7 bases; nucleotides outside the gene matches: 2. Per the germline V gene, CDR1 is SGHTA and CDR2 is FQGNSA. Written as DNA, the CDR3 is TGTGCCAGCAGCTTCGTAGCGGGGACCCAGTACTTC. Translating gives CASSFVAGTQYF.

This clonotype was seen a few times. The V call is TRBV15, the J call TRBJ2-7, with D unclear. Deletions cut 6 bases from V and 6 bases from J, with 9 bases between. CDR3 size: 11 residues. CDR1 and CDR2 (germline): LNHNV, YYDKDF (reference sequence). CDR3 DNA sequence: TGTGCCACCAGGCCAGTGTCCGAGCAGTACGTC. Its translation is CATRPVSEQYV.

A few counts support this clonotype. The chain couples TRBV10-3 to TRBJ1-1; D might be TRBD1 (6 bases). The CDR3 is made up of 16 amino acids. From germline, CDR1 is ENHRY and CDR2 SYGVKD. Deletions cut 3 bases from V and 0 bases from J, with 14 bases between. The CDR3 sequence is CAISDIKGGLNTEAFF. CDR3 DNA sequence: TGTGCCATCAGTGATATAAAGGGGGGACTGAACACTGAAGCTTTCTTT.

This clonotype was observed once. This may come from a read error, since a much larger clone is one base off. No conserved phenylalanine or tryptophan is present at the end of the CDR3, so a read error is the likely explanation. The chain is built from TRBV25-1 and TRBJ1-2; D is uncertain. This CDR3 comprises 13 residues. The germline CDR1 and CDR2 sequences are MGHDK and SYGVNS. Deletions cut 4 bases from V and 4 bases from J, with 10 bases between. The CDR3 region has the DNA TGTGCCAGCAGTGTCCACATGTTCTATGGCTACACCTAC. Translated: CASSVHMFYGYTY.

This clonotype was observed a few times. This sequence joins TRBV28 and TRBJ2-5, with D perhaps matching TRBD1 (5 bases). Trimming left V 6 bases short and J 4 bases short, with 15 bases between. CDR1 is MDHEN, CDR2 SYDVKM, per germline. The CDR3 is 14 amino acids. CDR3 DNA sequence: TGTGCCAGCAGCTACATACAGGTCAGAGAGACCCAGTACTTC. Translation: CASSYIQVRETQYF.

The chain links TRBV28 to TRBJ2-7; D gene uncertain. This CDR3 has 14 amino acids. The V end lost 2 bases, the J end lost 7 bases, and 15 bases lay between the germline ends. Germline CDR1 reads MDHEN; CDR2 reads SYDVKM. For the CDR3, the DNA is TGTGCCAGCAGTTTAATTGGCAGGTTTGAGGAGCAGTACGTC. This sequence encodes CASSLIGRFEEQYV.

This clonotype has ten or more counts. The chain joins TRBV20-1 to TRBJ2-1; D possibly corresponds to TRBD1 (5 bases). Germline CDR1 DFQATT, CDR2 SNEGSKA (reference sequence). CDR3 length: 16 amino acids. V lost 2 bases and J 1 base, leaving 15 bases between the germline ends. The CDR3 nucleotides read TGCAGTGCTAGACCTCATGGGGCGCTTTCCTACAATGAGCAGTTCTTC. It yields the protein CSARPHGALSYNEQFF.

The V call is TRBV12-3 or TRBV12-4, the J call TRBJ2-1; 7 positions match TRBD1. This CDR3 spans 17 amino acids. Losses at the gene ends were 5 bases for V and 2 bases for J; bases not matched to a gene: 12. The CDR3 region is CASSLNIRQGAYNEQFF. CDR3 bases: TGTGCCAGCAGTCTTAATATTAGACAGGGCGCCTACAATGAGCAGTTCTTC.

This clonotype was recorded a few times. The genes are TRBV5-1 and TRBJ2-1; 7 bases line up with TRBD1. Trimming removed 2 bases from V and 0 bases from J; junction bases left unmatched: 5. Germline-derived CDR1 and CDR2 are SGHRS and YFSETQ. The CDR3 runs to 16 residues. CDR3 sequence: CASSLGGQSSYNEQFF. Written as DNA, the CDR3 is TGCGCCAGCAGCTTAGGGGGCCAGAGCTCCTACAATGAGCAGTTCTTC.

Worth noting for this clonotype: Germline is not matched at one junction end, which may reflect a read error. The chain uses TRBV9 and TRBJ1-1; no definite D call. Germline loops: CDR1 SGDLS, CDR2 YYNGEE. This CDR3 has 15 amino acids. CDR3 coding DNA: TGTGCCAGCAGCGTAGCTACGGGTAGGAACCCTGAAGCTTTCTTT. It yields the protein CASSVATGRNPEAFF.

This clonotype was counted between two and nine times. The V gene is TRBV5-1, the J gene TRBJ1-1; the D gene is possibly TRBD1 (5 bases). Germline V CDR1 and CDR2: SGHRS, YFSETQ. CDR3 length equals 14 residues. Trimming stripped 0 bases from V and 4 bases from J, with 10 bases between. The CDR3 here is CASSLVAGTTEAFF. CDR3 DNA: TGCGCCAGCAGCTTGGTAGCAGGGACCACTGAAGCTTTCTTT.

A note on this clonotype: This could be a read error, since a much larger clone is one nucleotide away. This chain connects TRBV13 to TRBJ1-1; perhaps TRBD1 as D (5 bases). V was cut by 5 bases and J by 4 bases, with 11 bases left in between. The CDR3 contains 13 residues. Germline CDR1 and CDR2: PRHDT and FYEKMQ (reference sequence). The CDR3 DNA is TGTGCCAGCAGCGTCGGGACGGGCACTGAAGCTTTCTTT. Translation gives CASSVGTGTEAFF. Drawing the rest from reference TRBV13 and TRBJ1-1, the complete variable domain is AAGVIQSPRHLIKEKRETATLKCYPIPRHDTVYWYQQGPGQDPQFLISFYEKMQSDKGSIPDRFSAQQFSDYHSELNMSSLELGDSALYFCASSVGTGTEAFFGQGTRLTVV.

This clonotype was recorded many times. The V gene is TRBV5-1, the J gene TRBJ1-2; D uncertain. Trimming cost V 6 bases and J 4 bases, with 10 bases left between them. Per germline, CDR1 SGHRS and CDR2 YFSETQ. The CDR3 covers 12 residues. CDR3 in amino acids: CASNSEGYGYTF. The DNA of the CDR3 is TGCGCCAGCAACTCAGAGGGCTATGGCTACACCTTC.

This clonotype was observed a few times. The rearrangement links TRBV7-2 to TRBJ2-5, with D possibly TRBD1 on 5 matching bases. The V gene's germline CDR1 is SGHTA and CDR2 FQGNSA. The CDR3 sequence is 13 residues long. V was pared by 5 bases and J by 7 bases, with 14 bases between. The DNA for the CDR3 is TGTGCCAGCAGCCCAGACAGCTTTTGGACCCAGTACTTC. Translated: CASSPDSFWTQYF.